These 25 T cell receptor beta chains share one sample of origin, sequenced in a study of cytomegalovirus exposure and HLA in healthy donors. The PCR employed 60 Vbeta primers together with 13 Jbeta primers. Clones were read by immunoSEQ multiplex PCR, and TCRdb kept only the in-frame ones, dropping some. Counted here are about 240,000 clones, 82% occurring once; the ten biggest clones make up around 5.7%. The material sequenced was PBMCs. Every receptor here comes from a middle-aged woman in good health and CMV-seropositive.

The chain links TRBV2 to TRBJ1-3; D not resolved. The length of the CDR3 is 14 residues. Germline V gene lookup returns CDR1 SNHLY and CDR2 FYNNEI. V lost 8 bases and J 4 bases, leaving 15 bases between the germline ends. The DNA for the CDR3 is TGTGCCAGCCTCCCGGGAACGAACGGAAACACCATATATTTT. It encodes CASLPGTNGNTIYF.

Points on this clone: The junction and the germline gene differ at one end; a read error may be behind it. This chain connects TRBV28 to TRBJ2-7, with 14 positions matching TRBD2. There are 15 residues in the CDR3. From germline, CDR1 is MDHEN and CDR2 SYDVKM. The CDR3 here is CASSPPTSGRATWLF. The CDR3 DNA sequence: TGTGCCAGCAGTCCTCCGACTAGCGGGAGGGCCACGTGGTTGTTC.

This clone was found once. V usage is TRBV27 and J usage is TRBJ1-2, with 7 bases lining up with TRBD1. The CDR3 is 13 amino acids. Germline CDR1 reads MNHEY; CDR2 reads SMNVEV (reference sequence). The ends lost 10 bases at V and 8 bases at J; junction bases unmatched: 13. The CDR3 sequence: CATSDRMAAGYTF. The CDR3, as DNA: TGTGCCACCTCGGACAGGATGGCTGCCGGCTACACCTTC.

CDR3 sequence: CASSFTGKYWSTDTQYF. The CDR3 DNA reads TGTGCCAGCAGCTTTACGGGGAAGTATTGGAGCACAGATACGCAGTATTTT. This sequence joins TRBV11-2 and TRBJ2-3, with D possibly TRBD2 on 5 matching bases. CDR1 is SGHAT and CDR2 is FQNNGV in the germline V gene. The V and J ends lost 3 bases and 0 bases respectively, with 16 bases between them. The CDR3 has 17 amino acids.

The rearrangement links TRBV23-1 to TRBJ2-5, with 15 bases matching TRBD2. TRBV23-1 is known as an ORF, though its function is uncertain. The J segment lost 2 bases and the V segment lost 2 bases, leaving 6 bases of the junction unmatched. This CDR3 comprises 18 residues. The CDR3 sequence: CASSQLTGLAGGQETQYF. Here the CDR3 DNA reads TGCGCCAGCAGTCAACTAACTGGACTAGCGGGGGGGCAAGAGACCCAGTACTTC.

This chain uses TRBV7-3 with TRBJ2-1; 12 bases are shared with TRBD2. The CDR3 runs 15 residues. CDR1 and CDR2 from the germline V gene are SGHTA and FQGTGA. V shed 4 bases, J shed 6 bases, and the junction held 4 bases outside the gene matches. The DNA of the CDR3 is TGTGCCAGCAGCTCGACTAGCGGGAGTTCCAATGAGCAGTTCTTC. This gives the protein CASSSTSGSSNEQFF.

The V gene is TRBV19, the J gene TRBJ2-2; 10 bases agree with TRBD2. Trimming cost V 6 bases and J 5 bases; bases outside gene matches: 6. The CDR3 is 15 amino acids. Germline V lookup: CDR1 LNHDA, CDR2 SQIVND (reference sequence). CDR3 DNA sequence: TGTGCCAGTAGGTGGCTAGCGGGAGAGACCGGGGAGCTGTTTTTT. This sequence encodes CASRWLAGETGELFF.

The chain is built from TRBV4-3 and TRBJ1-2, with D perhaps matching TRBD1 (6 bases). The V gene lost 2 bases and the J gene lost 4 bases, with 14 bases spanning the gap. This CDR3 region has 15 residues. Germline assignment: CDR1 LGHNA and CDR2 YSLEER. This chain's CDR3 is CASSQSQGRGYGYTF. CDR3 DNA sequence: TGCGCCAGCAGCCAATCACAGGGAAGGGGCTATGGCTACACCTTC.

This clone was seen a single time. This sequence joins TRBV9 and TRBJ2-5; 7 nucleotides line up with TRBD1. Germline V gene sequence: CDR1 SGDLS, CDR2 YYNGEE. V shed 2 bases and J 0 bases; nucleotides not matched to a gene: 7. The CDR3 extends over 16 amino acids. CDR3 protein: CASSVTPGQHQETQYF. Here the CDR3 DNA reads TGTGCCAGCAGCGTTACCCCGGGACAGCACCAAGAGACCCAGTACTTC.

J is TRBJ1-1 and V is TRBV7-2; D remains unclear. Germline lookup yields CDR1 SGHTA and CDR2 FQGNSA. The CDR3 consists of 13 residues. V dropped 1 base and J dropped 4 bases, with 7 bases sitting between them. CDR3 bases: TGTGCCAGCAGCTTAGAGCTTAGCACTGAAGCTTTCTTT. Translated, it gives CASSLELSTEAFF.

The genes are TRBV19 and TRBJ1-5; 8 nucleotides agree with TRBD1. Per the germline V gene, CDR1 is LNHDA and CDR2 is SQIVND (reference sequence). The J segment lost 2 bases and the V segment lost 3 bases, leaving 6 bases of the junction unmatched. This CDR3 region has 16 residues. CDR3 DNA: TGTGCCAGTAGTATCCCCGGACAGGGCGGCAATCAGCCCCAGCATTTT. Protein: CASSIPGQGGNQPQHF.

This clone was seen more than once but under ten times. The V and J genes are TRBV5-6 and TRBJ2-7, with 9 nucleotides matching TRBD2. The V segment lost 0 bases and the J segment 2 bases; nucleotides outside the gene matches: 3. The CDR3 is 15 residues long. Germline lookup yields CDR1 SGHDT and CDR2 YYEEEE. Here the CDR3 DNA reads TGTGCCAGCAGCTTGGCGGGACTAGCTACCTACGAGCAGTACTTC. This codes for CASSLAGLATYEQYF.

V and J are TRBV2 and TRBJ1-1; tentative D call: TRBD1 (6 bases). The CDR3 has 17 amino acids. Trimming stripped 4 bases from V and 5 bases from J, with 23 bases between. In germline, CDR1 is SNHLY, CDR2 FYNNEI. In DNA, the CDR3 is TGTGCCAGCAGTGTGAGGGCCCTGACAGGAGTAGGTACTGAAGCTTTCTTT. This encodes CASSVRALTGVGTEAFF.

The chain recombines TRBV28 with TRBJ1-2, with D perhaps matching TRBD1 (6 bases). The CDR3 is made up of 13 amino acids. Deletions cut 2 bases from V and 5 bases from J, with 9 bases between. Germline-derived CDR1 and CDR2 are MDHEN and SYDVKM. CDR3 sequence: CASSLGQGYGYTF. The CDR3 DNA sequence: TGTGCCAGCAGTTTAGGGCAGGGGTATGGCTACACCTTC.

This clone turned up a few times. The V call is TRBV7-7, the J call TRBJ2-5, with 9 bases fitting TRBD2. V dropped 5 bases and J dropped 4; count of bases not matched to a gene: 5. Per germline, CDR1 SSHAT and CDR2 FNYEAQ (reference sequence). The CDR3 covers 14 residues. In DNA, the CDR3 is TGTGCCAGCAGCCCGCGGGGGGGTGGAGAGACCCAGTACTTC. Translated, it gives CASSPRGGGETQYF. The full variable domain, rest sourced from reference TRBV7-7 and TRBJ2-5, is GAGVSQSPRYKVTKRGQDVTLRCDPISSHATLYWYQQALGQGPEFLTYFNYEAQPDKSGLPSDRFSAERPEGSISTLTIQRTEQRDSAMYRCASSPRGGGETQYFGPGTRLLVL.

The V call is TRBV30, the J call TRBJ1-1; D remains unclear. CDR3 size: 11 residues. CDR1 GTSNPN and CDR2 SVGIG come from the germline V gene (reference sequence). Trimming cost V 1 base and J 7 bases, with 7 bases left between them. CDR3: CAWSAHGEAFF. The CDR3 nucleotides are TGTGCCTGGAGTGCCCACGGTGAAGCTTTCTTT. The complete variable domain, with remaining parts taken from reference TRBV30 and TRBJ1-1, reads SQTIHQWPATLVQPVGSPLSLECTVEGTSNPNLYWYRQAAGRGLQLLFYSVGIGQISSEVPQNLSASRPQDRQFILSSKKLLLSDSGFYLCAWSAHGEAFFGQGTRLTVV.

As DNA, the CDR3 is TGTGCCAGCAGCCAGGGGGTATTCACTGAAGCTTTCTTT. This gives the protein CASSQGVFTEAFF. J is TRBJ1-1 and V is TRBV7-3, with TRBD1 identical over 7 bases. Germline-derived CDR1 and CDR2 are SGHTA and FQGTGA. The J segment lost 4 bases and the V segment lost 5 bases, leaving 4 bases of the junction unmatched. The CDR3 is 13 amino acids.

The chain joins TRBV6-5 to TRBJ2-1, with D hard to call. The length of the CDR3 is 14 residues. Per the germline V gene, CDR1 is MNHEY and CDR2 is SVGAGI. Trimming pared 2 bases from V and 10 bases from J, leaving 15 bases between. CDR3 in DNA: TGTGCCAGCAGTTACATTCGGGTTTCTCAAGAGCAGTTCTTC. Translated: CASSYIRVSQEQFF.

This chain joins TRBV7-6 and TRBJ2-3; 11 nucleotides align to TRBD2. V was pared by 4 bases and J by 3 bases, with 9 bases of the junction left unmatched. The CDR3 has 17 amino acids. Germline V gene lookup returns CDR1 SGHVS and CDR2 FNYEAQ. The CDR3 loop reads CASSSGTSGGETDTQYF. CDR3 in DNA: TGTGCCAGCAGCTCCGGCACTAGCGGGGGTGAGACAGATACGCAGTATTTT.

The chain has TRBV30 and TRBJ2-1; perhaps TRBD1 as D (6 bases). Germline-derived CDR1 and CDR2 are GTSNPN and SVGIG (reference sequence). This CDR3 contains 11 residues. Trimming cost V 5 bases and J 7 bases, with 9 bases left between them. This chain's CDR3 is CAWATGNEQFF. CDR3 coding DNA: TGTGCCTGGGCGACAGGAAATGAGCAGTTCTTC.

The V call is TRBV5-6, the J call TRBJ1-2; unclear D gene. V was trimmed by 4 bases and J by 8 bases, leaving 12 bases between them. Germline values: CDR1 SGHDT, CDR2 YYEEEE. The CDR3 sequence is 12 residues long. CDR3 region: CASSRGLGGYTF. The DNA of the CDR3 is TGTGCCAGCAGCCGCGGGCTAGGGGGCTACACCTTC. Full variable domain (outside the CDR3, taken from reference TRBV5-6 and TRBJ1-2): DAGVTQSPTHLIKTRGQQVTLRCSPKSGHDTVSWYQQALGQGPQFIFQYYEEEERQRGNFPDRFSGHQFPNYSSELNVNALLLGDSALYLCASSRGLGGYTFGSGTRLTVV.

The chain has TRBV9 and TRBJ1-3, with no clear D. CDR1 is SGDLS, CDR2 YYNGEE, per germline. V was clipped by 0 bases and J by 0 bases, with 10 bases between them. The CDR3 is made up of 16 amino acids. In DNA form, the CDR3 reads TGTGCCAGCAGCGTAGATATACAGAACTCTGGAAACACCATATATTTT. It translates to CASSVDIQNSGNTIYF.

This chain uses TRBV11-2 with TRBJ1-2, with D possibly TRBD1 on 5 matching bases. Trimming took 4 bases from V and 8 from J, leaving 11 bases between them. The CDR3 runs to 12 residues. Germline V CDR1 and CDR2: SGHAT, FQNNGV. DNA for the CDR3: TGTGCCAGCAGCTATTTAAGGGGAGGCTACACCTTC. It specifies CASSYLRGGYTF.

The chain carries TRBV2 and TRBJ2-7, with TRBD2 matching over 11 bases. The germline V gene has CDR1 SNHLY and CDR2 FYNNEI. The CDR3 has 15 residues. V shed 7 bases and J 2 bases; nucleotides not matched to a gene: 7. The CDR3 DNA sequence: TGTGCCAGCAATCCGGGACTAGCGGTGCCCTACGAGCAGTACTTC. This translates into CASNPGLAVPYEQYF.

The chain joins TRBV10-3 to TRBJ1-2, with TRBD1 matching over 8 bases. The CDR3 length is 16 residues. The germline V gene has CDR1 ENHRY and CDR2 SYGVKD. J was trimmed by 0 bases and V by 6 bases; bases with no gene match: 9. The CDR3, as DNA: TGTGCCATCAGCGGTAAGCCGACAGGGGCTAACTATGGCTACACCTTC. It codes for CAISGKPTGANYGYTF.